One and the same sample provided the 18 T cell receptor beta chains below, sequenced in a study of CD8+ T cells in alopecia areata. The treatment here: oral pan-JAK inhibitor, 5-10 mg twice daily. Extraction and reverse transcription of RNA yielded cDNA as the sequencing template. Assay used: immunoSEQ multiplex PCR; TCRdb lists only in-frame clones, some missing. The profile covers under 350,000 clones, with over 45% appearing a single time and under 2% taken by the ten largest. The sequenced sample was CD4+ T cells sorted from blood, obtained at week 24, from a patient treated with tofacitinib. Receptors were obtained from a human donor with alopecia areata.

This clone occurred a few times. J is TRBJ2-5 and V is TRBV28, with 9 bases identical to TRBD2. Looked up from germline, CDR1 is MDHEN and CDR2 is SYDVKM. V trimming: 6 bases; J trimming: 4 bases; junction bases outside the gene matches: 9. CDR3 size: 15 residues. In nucleotides, the CDR3 is TGTGCCAGCAGCTCCCCCCGCGGGGGGGTAGAGACCCAGTACTTC. This gives the protein CASSSPRGGVETQYF.

The chain is built from TRBV15 and TRBJ1-1; TRBD1 matches 9 bases. The germline V gene has CDR1 LNHNV and CDR2 YYDKDF (reference sequence). This CDR3 is 13 amino acids long. V trimming: 5 bases; J trimming: 4 bases; junction bases outside the gene matches: 2. The CDR3 region is CATSGTGSTEAFF. In nucleotides, the CDR3 is TGTGCCACCAGCGGGACAGGGAGCACTGAAGCTTTCTTT.

The rearrangement links TRBV4-2 to TRBJ2-3; D uncertain. The V gene's germline CDR1 is LGHNA and CDR2 YNFKEQ. Between the trimmed V and J ends, which lost 3 bases and 6 bases, there was a span of 7 bases. The CDR3 is 12 amino acids. The CDR3 reads CASSHPGDTQYF. DNA of the CDR3: TGTGCCAGCAGCCACCCTGGCGATACGCAGTATTTT.

This chain's CDR3 is CSVEVPGPKGPYEQYF. The CDR3 DNA is TGCAGCGTTGAAGTTCCGGGCCCAAAGGGGCCCTACGAGCAGTACTTC. The chain couples TRBV29-1 to TRBJ2-7; D possibly corresponds to TRBD1 (5 bases). Germline V gene sequence: CDR1 SQVTM, CDR2 ANQGSEA. Deletions cut 1 base from V and 2 bases from J, with 18 bases between. The CDR3 is 16 residues long.

This chain connects TRBV20-1 to TRBJ1-5; D unresolved. The CDR3 is 11 amino acids. Trimming shortened V by 6 bases and J by 12 bases, and 15 bases separated the two germline ends. The germline gives CDR1 DFQATT, CDR2 SNEGSKA (reference sequence). The CDR3, as DNA: TGCAGTGCAAGCTCTGGGGTAGTCCAGCATTTT. This gives the protein CSASSGVVQHF.

This clone has only a few counts. This rearrangement joins TRBV28 to TRBJ1-1; tentatively, D is TRBD1 (5 bases). V was cut by 4 bases and J by 4 bases, with 10 bases left in between. Germline V CDR1 and CDR2: MDHEN, SYDVKM. The CDR3 totals 13 residues. CDR3 nucleotide sequence: TGTGCCAGCAGTTCGGTAAGGGGCACTGAAGCTTTCTTT. Its translation: CASSSVRGTEAFF.

The J gene is TRBJ2-7, the V gene TRBV7-2; D not resolved. The V end was cut by 1 base, the J end by 3 bases, with 13 bases between. Germline lookup yields CDR1 SGHTA and CDR2 FQGNSA. This CDR3 spans 15 amino acids. The CDR3: CASSLDGQELYEQYF. The CDR3 DNA follows: TGTGCCAGCAGCTTAGATGGCCAGGAACTCTACGAGCAGTACTTC.

V gene TRBV4-1 combines with J gene TRBJ1-5; D gene unclear. The CDR3 totals 17 residues. V was cut by 0 bases and J by 2 bases, with 14 bases left in between. Germline CDR1 reads MGHRA; CDR2 reads YSYEKL. The chain's CDR3 is CASSQEGAGGGNQPQHF. The CDR3 DNA reads TGCGCCAGCAGCCAAGAGGGAGCAGGTGGGGGCAATCAGCCCCAGCATTTT.

J is TRBJ1-2 and V is TRBV2; possibly TRBD1 for D (6 bases). The germline gives CDR1 SNHLY, CDR2 FYNNEI. The CDR3 sequence is 14 residues long. V was clipped by 6 bases and J by 8 bases, with 19 bases between them. CDR3 sequence reads: CASSTDWGARGYTF. The DNA for the CDR3 is TGTGCCAGCAGCACCGACTGGGGGGCCCGGGGCTACACCTTC.

A few counts support this clone. Other DNA sequences within the sample encode an identical CDR3. The V call is TRBV5-1, the J call TRBJ2-2; 8 bases map to TRBD1. CDR3 length: 14 amino acids. J gave up 5 bases and V 4 bases, and 4 bases lay outside the gene matches. CDR1 is SGHRS, CDR2 YFSETQ, per germline. The CDR3 protein is CASSPDRGTGELFF. In nucleotides, the CDR3 is TGCGCCAGCAGCCCCGACAGGGGTACCGGGGAGCTGTTTTTT. Looking up the rest from reference TRBV5-1 and TRBJ2-2 gives the full variable domain: KAGVTQTPRYLIKTRGQQVTLSCSPISGHRSVSWYQQTPGQGLQFLFEYFSETQRNKGNFPGRFSGRQFSNSRSEMNVSTLELGDSALYLCASSPDRGTGELFFGEGSRLTVL.

The V gene is TRBV27, the J gene TRBJ1-6; D unresolved. The CDR3 spans 15 residues. Trimming removed 6 bases at V and 8 bases at J, with 17 bases between. The germline V gene encodes CDR1 MNHEY and CDR2 SMNVEV (reference sequence). CDR3 in DNA: TGTGCCAGCAGCTTGACACAACCGGAGGATTCACCCCTCCACTTT. Translation: CASSLTQPEDSPLHF.

The chain has TRBV7-2 and TRBJ2-7; D possibly uses TRBD1 or TRBD2 (5 bases each). Trimming stripped 5 bases from V and 9 bases from J, with 17 bases between. CDR1 is SGHTA, CDR2 FQGNSA, per germline. This CDR3 region has 13 residues. The CDR3 loop reads CASSRDHYESQYF. CDR3 DNA sequence: TGTGCCAGCAGCCGGGACCATTACGAGTCGCAGTACTTC.

This clone was recorded a few times. This specimen includes other DNA sequences encoding the same CDR3. The gene calls are TRBV20-1 and TRBJ1-2, with a weak D call TRBD1 (5 bases). This CDR3 has 10 residues. V was trimmed by 3 bases and J by 8 bases, leaving 7 bases between them. The germline V gene encodes CDR1 DFQATT and CDR2 SNEGSKA (reference sequence). The CDR3 sequence: CSASRDGYTF. CDR3 sequence (DNA): TGCAGTGCTAGCAGGGACGGCTACACCTTC.

This chain's CDR3 is CASSVDGYEQYF. The CDR3 DNA sequence: TGCGCCAGCAGCGTGGACGGCTACGAGCAGTACTTC. The V and J genes are TRBV5-1 and TRBJ2-7, with no clear D. CDR3 size: 12 residues. Germline CDR1 and CDR2: SGHRS and YFSETQ. Trimming removed 4 bases at V and 3 bases at J, with 8 bases between.

The chain combines TRBV11-2 with TRBJ2-3, with TRBD2 matching over 7 bases. Looked up from germline, CDR1 is SGHAT and CDR2 is FQNNGV. The V gene end was trimmed by 5 bases and the J gene end by 0 bases; junction bases not matched to a gene: 5. The CDR3 runs to 15 residues. CDR3 in amino acids: CASSRGGASTDTQYF. As DNA, the CDR3 is TGTGCCAGCAGCCGCGGGGGAGCTAGCACAGATACGCAGTATTTT.

This CDR3 is CASSPDPVYGYTF. CDR3 coding DNA: TGTGCCAGCAGCCCCGACCCCGTCTATGGCTACACCTTC. V is TRBV16 and J is TRBJ1-2; D uncertain. The CDR3 covers 13 residues. Trimming left V 4 bases short and J 4 bases short, with 10 bases between. Germline V gene data show CDR1 as KGHSY and CDR2 as FQNENV.

The genes are TRBV7-2 and TRBJ1-5; D gene ambiguous. V was clipped by 4 bases and J by 4 bases, with 8 bases between them. This CDR3 region has 13 residues. Germline values: CDR1 SGHTA, CDR2 FQGNSA. CDR3 coding DNA: TGTGCCAGCAGCTCGGGGATAAATCAGCCCCAGCATTTT. Amino acids: CASSSGINQPQHF.

The sample holds a few counts of this clone. The chain has TRBV29-1 and TRBJ2-2; TRBD1 or TRBD2 may be the D gene (6 bases each). The CDR3 contains 14 residues. Germline V gene sequence: CDR1 SQVTM, CDR2 ANQGSEA. The V end lost 4 bases, the J end lost 1 base, and 10 bases lay between the germline ends. Here the CDR3 DNA reads TGCAGCGTTGTAAGGGGGGAGAACACCGGGGAGCTGTTTTTT. This translates into CSVVRGENTGELFF.